This TCR beta chain was captured in a study of blood T cell repertoires in COVID-19. Across the study: The United States, Italy and Spain supplied acute and convalescent COVID-19 samples.

Germline loops: CDR1 KGHDR, CDR2 SFDVKD. CDR3 length equals 13 residues. V dropped 4 bases and J dropped 5 bases, with 10 bases sitting between them. Seattle's enrolled individuals joined amid active infection and were then monitored longitudinally. TCRdb keeps only in-frame clones here, not all; method: immunoSEQ multiplex PCR. The repertoire has 100,000 to 150,000 clones, more than 80% of them found once; the top ten carry around 3%. This TCR came from a woman of 80 years or more with COVID-19, enrolled during active disease. The specimen sequenced was peripheral blood. The V and J genes are TRBV24-1 and TRBJ1-1; D is possibly TRBD1 (5 bases). CDR3: CATSEGGSTEAFF. The CDR3 DNA follows: TGTGCCACCAGTGAGGGGGGGTCGACTGAAGCTTTCTTT.